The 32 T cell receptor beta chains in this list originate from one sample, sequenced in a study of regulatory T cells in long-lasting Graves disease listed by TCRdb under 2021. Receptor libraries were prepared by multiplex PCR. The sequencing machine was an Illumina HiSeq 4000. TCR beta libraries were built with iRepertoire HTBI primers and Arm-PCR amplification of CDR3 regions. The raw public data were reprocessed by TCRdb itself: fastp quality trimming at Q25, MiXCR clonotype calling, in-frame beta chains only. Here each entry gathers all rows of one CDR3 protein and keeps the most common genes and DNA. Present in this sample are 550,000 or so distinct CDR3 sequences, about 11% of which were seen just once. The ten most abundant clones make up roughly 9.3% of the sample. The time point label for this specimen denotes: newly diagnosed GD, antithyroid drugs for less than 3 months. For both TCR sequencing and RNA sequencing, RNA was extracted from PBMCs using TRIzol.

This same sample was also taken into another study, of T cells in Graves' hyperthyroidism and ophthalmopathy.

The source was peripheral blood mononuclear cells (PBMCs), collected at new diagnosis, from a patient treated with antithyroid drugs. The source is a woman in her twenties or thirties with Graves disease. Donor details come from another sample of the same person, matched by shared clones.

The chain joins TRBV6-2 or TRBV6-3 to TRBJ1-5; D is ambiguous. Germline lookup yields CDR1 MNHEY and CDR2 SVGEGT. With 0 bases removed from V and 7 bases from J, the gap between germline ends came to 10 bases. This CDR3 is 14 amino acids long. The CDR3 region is CASSYSRVGQPQHF. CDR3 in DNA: TGTGCCAGCAGTTACTCGAGGGTGGGCCAGCCCCAGCATTTT.

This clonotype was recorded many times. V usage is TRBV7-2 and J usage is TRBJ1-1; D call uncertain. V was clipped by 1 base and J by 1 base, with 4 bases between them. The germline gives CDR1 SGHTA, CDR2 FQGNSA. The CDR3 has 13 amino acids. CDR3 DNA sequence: TGTGCCAGCAGCTTAGATAAGAACACTGAAGCTTTCTTT. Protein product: CASSLDKNTEAFF.

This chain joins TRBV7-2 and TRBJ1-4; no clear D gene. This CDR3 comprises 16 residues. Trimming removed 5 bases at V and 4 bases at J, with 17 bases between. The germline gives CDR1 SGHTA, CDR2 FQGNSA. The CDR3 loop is CASSPRPTRLNEKLFF. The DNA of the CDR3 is TGTGCCAGCAGCCCAAGGCCGACAAGGCTTAATGAAAAACTGTTTTTT.

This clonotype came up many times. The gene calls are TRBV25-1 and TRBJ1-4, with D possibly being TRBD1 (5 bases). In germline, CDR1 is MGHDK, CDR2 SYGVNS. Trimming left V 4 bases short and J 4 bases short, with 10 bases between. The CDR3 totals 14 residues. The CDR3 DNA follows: TGTGCCAGCAGTGCCTTGGGGGGTAATGAAAAACTGTTTTTT. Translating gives CASSALGGNEKLFF.

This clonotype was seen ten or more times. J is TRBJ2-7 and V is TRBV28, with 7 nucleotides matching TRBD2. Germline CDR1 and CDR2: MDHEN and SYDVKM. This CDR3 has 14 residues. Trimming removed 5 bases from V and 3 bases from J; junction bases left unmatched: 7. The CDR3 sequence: CASSRGLVYYEQYF. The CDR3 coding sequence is TGTGCCAGCAGTCGTGGACTAGTCTACTACGAGCAGTACTTC.

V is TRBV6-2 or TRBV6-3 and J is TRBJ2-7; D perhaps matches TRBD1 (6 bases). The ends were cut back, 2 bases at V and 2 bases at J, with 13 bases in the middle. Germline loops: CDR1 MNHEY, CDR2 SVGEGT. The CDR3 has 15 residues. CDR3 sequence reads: CASSYLGTPPYEQYF. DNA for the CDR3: TGTGCCAGCAGTTACCTCGGGACACCTCCCTACGAGCAGTACTTC.

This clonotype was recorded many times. The CDR3 region is CASSQVQVGRNEQYF. In nucleotides, the CDR3 is TGCGCCAGCAGCCAAGTGCAGGTCGGCAGAAACGAGCAGTACTTC. The rearrangement links TRBV4-3 to TRBJ2-7; D is ambiguous. The germline V gene has CDR1 LGHNA and CDR2 YSLEER. The V end was cut by 1 base, the J end by 5 bases, with 15 bases between. The CDR3 consists of 15 residues.

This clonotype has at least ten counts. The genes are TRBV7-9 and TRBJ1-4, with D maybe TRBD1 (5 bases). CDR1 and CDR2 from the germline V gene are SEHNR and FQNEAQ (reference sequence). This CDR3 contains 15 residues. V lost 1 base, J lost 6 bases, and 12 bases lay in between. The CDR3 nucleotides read TGTGCCAGCAGCTTAGACGGGGGTTTTGATGAAAAACTGTTTTTT. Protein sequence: CASSLDGGFDEKLFF.

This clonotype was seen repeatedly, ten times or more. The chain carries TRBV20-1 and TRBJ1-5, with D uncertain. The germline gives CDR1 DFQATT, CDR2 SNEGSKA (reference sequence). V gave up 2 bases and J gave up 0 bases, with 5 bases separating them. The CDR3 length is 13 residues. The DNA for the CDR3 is TGCAGTGCTAGAAGATATAGCAATCAGCCCCAGCATTTT. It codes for CSARRYSNQPQHF.

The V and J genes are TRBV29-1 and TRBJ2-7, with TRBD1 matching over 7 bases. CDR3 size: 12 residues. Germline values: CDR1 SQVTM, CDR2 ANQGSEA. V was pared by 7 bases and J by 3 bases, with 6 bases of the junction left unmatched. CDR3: CSGRDSYYEQYF. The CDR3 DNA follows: TGCAGCGGCCGGGACAGCTACTACGAGCAGTACTTC.

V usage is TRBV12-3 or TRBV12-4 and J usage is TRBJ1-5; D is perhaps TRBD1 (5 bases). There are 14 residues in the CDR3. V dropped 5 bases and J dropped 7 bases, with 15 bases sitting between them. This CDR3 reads CASSVGGTSQPQHF. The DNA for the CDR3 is TGTGCCAGCAGTGTTGGGGGGACGAGCCAGCCCCAGCATTTT.

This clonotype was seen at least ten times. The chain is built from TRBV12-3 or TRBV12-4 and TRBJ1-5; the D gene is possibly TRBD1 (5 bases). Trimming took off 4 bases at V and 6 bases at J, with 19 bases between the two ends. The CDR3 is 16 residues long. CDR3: CASSSGTGGGSQPQHF. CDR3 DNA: TGTGCCAGCAGTTCGGGAACCGGGGGAGGCAGTCAGCCCCAGCATTTT.

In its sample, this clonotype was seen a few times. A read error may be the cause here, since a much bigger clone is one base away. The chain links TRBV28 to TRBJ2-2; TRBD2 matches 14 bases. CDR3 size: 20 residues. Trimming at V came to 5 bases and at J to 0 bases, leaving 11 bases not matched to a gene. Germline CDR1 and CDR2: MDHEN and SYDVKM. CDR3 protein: CASSPPRTSGRSTNTGELFF. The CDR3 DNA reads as TGTGCCAGCAGTCCACCAAGGACTAGCGGGAGGTCAACGAACACCGGGGAGCTGTTTTTT.

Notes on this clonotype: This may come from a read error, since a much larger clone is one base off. The CDR3 spells CASSLVGSGASVLTF. For the CDR3, the DNA is TGTGCCAGCAGCCTCGTCGGATCTGGGGCCAGCGTCCTGACTTTC. The chain employs TRBV11-2 and TRBJ2-6, with D perhaps TRBD1 (5 bases). From germline, CDR1 is SGHAT and CDR2 FQNNGV. The CDR3 runs 15 residues.

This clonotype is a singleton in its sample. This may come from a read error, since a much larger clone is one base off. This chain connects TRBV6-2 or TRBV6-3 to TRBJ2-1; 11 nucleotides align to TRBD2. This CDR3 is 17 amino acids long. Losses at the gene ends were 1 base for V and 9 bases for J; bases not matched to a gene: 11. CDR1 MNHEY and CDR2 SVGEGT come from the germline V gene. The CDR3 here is CASSYWTFSGRAAEQFF. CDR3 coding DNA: TGTGCCAGCAGTTACTGGACCTTTAGCGGGAGGGCCGCTGAGCAGTTCTTC.

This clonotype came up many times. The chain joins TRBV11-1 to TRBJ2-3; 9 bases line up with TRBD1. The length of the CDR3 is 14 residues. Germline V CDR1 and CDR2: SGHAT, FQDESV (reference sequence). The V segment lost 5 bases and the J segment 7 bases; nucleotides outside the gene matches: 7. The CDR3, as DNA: TGTGCCAGCAGCCACCTGGACAGGGGATATACGCAGTATTTT. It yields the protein CASSHLDRGYTQYF.

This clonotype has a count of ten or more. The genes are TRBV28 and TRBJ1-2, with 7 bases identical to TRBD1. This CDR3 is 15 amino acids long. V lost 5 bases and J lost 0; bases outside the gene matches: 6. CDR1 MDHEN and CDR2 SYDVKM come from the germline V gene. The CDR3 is CASSPGDSSNYGYTF. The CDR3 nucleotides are TGTGCCAGCAGTCCAGGGGACAGCTCTAACTATGGCTACACCTTC.

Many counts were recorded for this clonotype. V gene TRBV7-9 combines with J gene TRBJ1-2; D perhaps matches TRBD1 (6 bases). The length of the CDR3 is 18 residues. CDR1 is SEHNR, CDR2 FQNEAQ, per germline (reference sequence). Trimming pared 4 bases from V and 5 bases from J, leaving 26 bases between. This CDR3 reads CASSSERGMDSAGYGYTF. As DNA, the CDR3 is TGTGCCAGCAGCTCCGAAAGGGGTATGGACAGCGCCGGGTATGGCTACACCTTC.

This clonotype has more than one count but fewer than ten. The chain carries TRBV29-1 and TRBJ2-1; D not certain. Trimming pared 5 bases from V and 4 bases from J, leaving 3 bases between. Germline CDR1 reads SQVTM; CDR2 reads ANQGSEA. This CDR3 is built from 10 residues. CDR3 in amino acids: CSVQYNEQFF. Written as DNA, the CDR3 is TGCAGCGTTCAATACAATGAGCAGTTCTTC.

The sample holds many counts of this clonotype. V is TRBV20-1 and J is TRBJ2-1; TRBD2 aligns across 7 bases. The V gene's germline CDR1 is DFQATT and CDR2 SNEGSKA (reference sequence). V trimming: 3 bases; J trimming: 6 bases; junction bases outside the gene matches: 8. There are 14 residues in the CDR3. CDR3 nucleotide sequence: TGCAGTGCTAGTAGGCGGGAGAGACCCAATGAGCAGTTCTTC. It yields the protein CSASRRERPNEQFF.

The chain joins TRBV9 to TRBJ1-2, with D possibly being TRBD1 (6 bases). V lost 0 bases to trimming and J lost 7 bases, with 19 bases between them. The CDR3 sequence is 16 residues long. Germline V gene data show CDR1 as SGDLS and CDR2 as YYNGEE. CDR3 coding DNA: TGTGCCAGCAGCGTAGAGGGGACAAGGAAGATTGGTGGCTACACCTTC. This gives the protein CASSVEGTRKIGGYTF. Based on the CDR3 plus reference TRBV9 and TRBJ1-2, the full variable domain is DSGVTQTPKHLITATGQRVTLRCSPRSGDLSVYWYQQSLDQGLQFLIQYYNGEERAKGNILERFSAQQFPDLHSELNLSSLELGDSALYFCASSVEGTRKIGGYTFGSGTRLTVV.

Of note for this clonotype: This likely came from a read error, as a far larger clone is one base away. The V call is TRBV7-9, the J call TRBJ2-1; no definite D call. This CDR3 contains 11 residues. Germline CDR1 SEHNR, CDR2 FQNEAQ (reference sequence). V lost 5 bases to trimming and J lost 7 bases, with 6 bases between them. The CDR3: CASSPQNEQFF. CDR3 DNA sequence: TGTGCCAGCAGCCCACAGAATGAGCAGTTCTTC. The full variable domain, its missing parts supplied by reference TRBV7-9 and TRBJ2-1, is DTGVSQNPRHKITKRGQNVTFRCDPISEHNRLYWYRQTLGQGPEFLTYFQNEAQLEKSRLLSDRFSAERPKGSFSTLEIQRTEQGDSAMYLCASSPQNEQFFGPGTRLTVL.

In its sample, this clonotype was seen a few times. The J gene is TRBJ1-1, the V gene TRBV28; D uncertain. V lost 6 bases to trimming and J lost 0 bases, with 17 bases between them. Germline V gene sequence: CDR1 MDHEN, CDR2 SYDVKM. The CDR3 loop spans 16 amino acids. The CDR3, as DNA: TGTGCCAGCAGCCCTCCGGAGGGCGAGGTGAACACTGAAGCTTTCTTT. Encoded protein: CASSPPEGEVNTEAFF.

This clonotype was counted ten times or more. The chain's CDR3 is CASSLGLSTGELFF. The CDR3 nucleotides are TGTGCCAGCAGCTTAGGGCTCAGCACCGGGGAGCTGTTTTTT. The chain employs TRBV7-3 and TRBJ2-2, with unresolved D. CDR1 and CDR2 (germline): SGHTA, FQGTGA. The CDR3 contains 14 residues. V shed 2 bases and J shed 4 bases, with 8 bases lying between them.

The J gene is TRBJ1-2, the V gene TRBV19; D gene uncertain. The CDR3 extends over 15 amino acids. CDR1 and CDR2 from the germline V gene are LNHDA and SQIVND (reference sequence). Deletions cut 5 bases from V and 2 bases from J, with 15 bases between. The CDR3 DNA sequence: TGTGCCAGTAGTGTCAACCCACCAGTCAACTATGGCTACACCTTC. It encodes CASSVNPPVNYGYTF.

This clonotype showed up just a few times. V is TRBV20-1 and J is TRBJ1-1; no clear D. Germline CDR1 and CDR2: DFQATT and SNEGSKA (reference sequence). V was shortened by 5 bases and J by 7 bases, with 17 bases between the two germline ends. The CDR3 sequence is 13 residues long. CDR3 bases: TGCAGTGCTGCCCAGAGCGGCCCGTTTGAAGCTTTCTTT. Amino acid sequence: CSAAQSGPFEAFF.

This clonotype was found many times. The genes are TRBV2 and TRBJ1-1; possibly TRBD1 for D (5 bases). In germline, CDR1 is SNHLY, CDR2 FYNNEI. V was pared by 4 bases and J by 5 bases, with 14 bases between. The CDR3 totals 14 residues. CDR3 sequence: CASSAAGRRTEAFF. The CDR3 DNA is TGTGCCAGCAGTGCCGCAGGGAGGAGGACTGAAGCTTTCTTT.

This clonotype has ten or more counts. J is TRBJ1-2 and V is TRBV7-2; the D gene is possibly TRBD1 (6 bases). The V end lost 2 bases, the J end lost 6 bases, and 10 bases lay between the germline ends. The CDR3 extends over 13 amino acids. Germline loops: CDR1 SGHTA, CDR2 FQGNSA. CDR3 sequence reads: CASSLTGNDGYTF. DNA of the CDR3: TGTGCCAGCAGCTTAACAGGGAATGATGGCTACACCTTC.

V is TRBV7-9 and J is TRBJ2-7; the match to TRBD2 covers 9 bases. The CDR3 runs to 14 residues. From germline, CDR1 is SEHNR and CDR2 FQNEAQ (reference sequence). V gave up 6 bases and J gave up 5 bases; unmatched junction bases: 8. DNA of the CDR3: TGTGCCAGCAGGACTCCGGGACTAGCCAACGAGCAGTACTTC. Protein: CASRTPGLANEQYF.

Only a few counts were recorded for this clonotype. This chain's CDR3 is CASSFSAGLAGGYIQYF. The CDR3 DNA reads TGTGCCAGCTCTTTCTCTGCGGGACTAGCGGGAGGATACATTCAGTACTTC. The rearrangement links TRBV18 to TRBJ2-4, with TRBD2 identical over 15 bases. Germline trimming cut 6 bases from V and 8 bases from J; bases unmatched to any gene: 11. CDR3 size: 17 residues. CDR1 and CDR2 (germline): KGHSH, LQKENI. The whole variable domain, filled in from reference TRBV18 and TRBJ2-4, reads NAGVMQNPRHLVRRRGQEARLRCSPMKGHSHVYWYRQLPEEGLKFMVYLQKENIIDESGMPKERFSAEFPKEGPSILRIQQVVRGDSAAYFCASSFSAGLAGGYIQYFGAGTRLSVL.

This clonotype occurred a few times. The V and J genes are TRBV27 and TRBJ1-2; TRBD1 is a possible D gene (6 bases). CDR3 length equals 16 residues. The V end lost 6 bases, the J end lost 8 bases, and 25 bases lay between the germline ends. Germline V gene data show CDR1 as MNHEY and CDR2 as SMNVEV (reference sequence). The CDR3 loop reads CASRKLGQPHPHGYTF. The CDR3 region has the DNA TGTGCCAGCAGAAAATTAGGACAGCCACATCCCCACGGCTACACCTTC.

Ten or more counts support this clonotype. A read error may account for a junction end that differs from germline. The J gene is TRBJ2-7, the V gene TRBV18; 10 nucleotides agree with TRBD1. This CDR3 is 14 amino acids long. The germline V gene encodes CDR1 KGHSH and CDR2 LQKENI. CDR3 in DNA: TGTGCCAGCTCACTTGACAGGGGGCTGCGCGGGGTGGACTTC. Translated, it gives CASSLDRGLRGVDF. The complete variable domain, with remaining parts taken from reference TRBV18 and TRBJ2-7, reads NAGVMQNPRHLVRRRGQEARLRCSPMKGHSHVYWYRQLPEEGLKFMVYLQKENIIDESGMPKERFSAEFPKEGPSILRIQQVVRGDSAAYFCASSLDRGLRGVDFGPGTRLTVT.